The 18 T cell receptor beta chains below all came from one sample that was sequenced in a study of blood T cell repertoires in COVID-19. Some clones are missing from TCRdb's copy, which holds only in-frame ones; the method was immunoSEQ multiplex PCR. The sample consists of 380,000 or so clones, roughly 77% of them appearing once. The sequenced material came from peripheral blood. The source is a human donor with acute or convalescent COVID-19. The donor label of this sample is uncertain.

The rearrangement links TRBV19 to TRBJ2-1, with D unresolved. The V gene lost 9 bases and the J gene lost 3 bases, with 15 bases spanning the gap. The CDR3 length is 14 residues. The V gene's germline CDR1 is LNHDA and CDR2 SQIVND (reference sequence). DNA for the CDR3: TGTGCCAGCGGGTCGGTTATGGGCTACAATGAGCAGTTCTTC. Residues: CASGSVMGYNEQFF.

V is TRBV10-1 and J is TRBJ2-1; 10 bases align to TRBD2. The germline V gene has CDR1 WNHNN and CDR2 SYGVQD (reference sequence). Trimming cost V 6 bases and J 15 bases; bases outside gene matches: 8. The CDR3 covers 12 residues. CDR3 in DNA: TGCGCCAGCAGGGCCCTTAGCGGGAGGTTGTTCTTC. Translating it yields CASRALSGRLFF.

The rearrangement links TRBV5-5 to TRBJ2-1; the match to TRBD2 covers 7 bases. V gave up 2 bases and J gave up 8 bases; unmatched junction bases: 10. The CDR3 is 15 amino acids. Germline V gene data show CDR1 as SGHKS and CDR2 as YYEKEE (reference sequence). CDR3 region: CASSFGPSGQDEQFF. CDR3 bases: TGTGCCAGCAGCTTCGGGCCTAGCGGTCAGGATGAGCAGTTCTTC.

The chain links TRBV6-2 or TRBV6-3 to TRBJ1-2; D unresolved. Trimming cost V 6 bases and J 4 bases, with 15 bases left between them. CDR3 size: 14 residues. The germline CDR1 and CDR2 sequences are MNHEY and SVGEGT. This CDR3 reads CASSRGGEGYGYTF. The CDR3 DNA follows: TGTGCCAGCAGCCGTGGCGGGGAGGGCTATGGCTACACCTTC.

The chain uses TRBV2 and TRBJ2-1; 11 bases agree with TRBD1. The CDR3 loop spans 16 amino acids. Germline CDR1 is SNHLY and CDR2 is FYNNEI. Trimming took 3 bases from V and 8 from J; bases not matched to a gene: 9. The CDR3 is CASSEPGTGGLYEQFF. In DNA, the CDR3 is TGTGCCAGCAGTGAGCCCGGGACAGGGGGTCTCTATGAGCAGTTCTTC.

This clone has a handful of counts. The chain links TRBV2 to TRBJ1-5, with D possibly matching TRBD1 (5 bases). The V gene lost 8 bases and the J gene lost 0 bases, with 11 bases spanning the gap. The CDR3 runs to 14 residues. CDR1 SNHLY and CDR2 FYNNEI come from the germline V gene. The CDR3 nucleotides read TGTGCCAGCTGTAACGGGGGTAGCAATCAGCCCCAGCATTTT. It codes for CASCNGGSNQPQHF.

CDR3 amino acids: CASIAQGMETQYF. In DNA form, the CDR3 reads TGTGCCAGCATCGCCCAGGGCATGGAGACCCAGTACTTC. The chain recombines TRBV7-2 with TRBJ2-5; tentative D call: TRBD1 (5 bases). Looked up from germline, CDR1 is SGHTA and CDR2 is FQGNSA. Trimming pared 7 bases from V and 5 bases from J, leaving 14 bases between. The CDR3 runs 13 residues.

The rearrangement links TRBV5-1 to TRBJ2-7; the D gene is possibly TRBD1 (6 bases). Germline assignment: CDR1 SGHRS and CDR2 YFSETQ. This CDR3 has 13 amino acids. Trimming removed 4 bases from V and 1 base from J, with 9 bases in between. CDR3 bases: TGCGCCAGCAGCCACGGACAGTCCTACGAGCAGTACTTC. Translating it yields CASSHGQSYEQYF.

CDR3 protein: CASSSGTNYEQYF. The CDR3 nucleotides read TGTGCCAGCAGTTCCGGGACAAACTACGAGCAGTACTTC. The chain has TRBV12-3 or TRBV12-4 and TRBJ2-7, with a possible D match to TRBD1 (6 bases). Between the trimmed V and J ends, which lost 4 bases and 3 bases, there was a span of 10 bases. This CDR3 comprises 13 residues.

The gene calls are TRBV10-2 and TRBJ1-4; D gene uncertain. V gave up 3 bases and J gave up 7 bases, with 6 bases separating them. Germline V lookup: CDR1 WSHSY, CDR2 SAAADI. The CDR3 runs 12 residues. CDR3 sequence: CASSELAEKLFF. For the CDR3, the DNA is TGCGCCAGCAGTGAATTGGCTGAAAAACTGTTTTTT.

The chain uses TRBV5-1 and TRBJ2-2; 8 bases align to TRBD2. Losses at the gene ends were 6 bases for V and 1 base for J; bases not matched to a gene: 5. The CDR3 covers 15 residues. Germline-derived CDR1 and CDR2 are SGHRS and YFSETQ. The CDR3 here is CASKEGLGNTGELFF. The CDR3 nucleotides are TGCGCCAGCAAGGAGGGACTAGGGAACACCGGGGAGCTGTTTTTT. The entire variable domain, with the rest obtained from reference TRBV5-1 and TRBJ2-2, is as follows: KAGVTQTPRYLIKTRGQQVTLSCSPISGHRSVSWYQQTPGQGLQFLFEYFSETQRNKGNFPGRFSGRQFSNSRSEMNVSTLELGDSALYLCASKEGLGNTGELFFGEGSRLTVL.

The CDR3 bases are TGTGCCAGCAGCCCTCCAGGACAACTGTCCTACAATGAGCAGTTCTTC. It is translated as CASSPPGQLSYNEQFF. The chain is built from TRBV28 and TRBJ2-1; TRBD1 is a possible D gene (5 bases). CDR1 is MDHEN and CDR2 is SYDVKM in the germline V gene. Deletions cut 6 bases from V and 1 base from J, with 16 bases between. This CDR3 spans 16 amino acids.

V and J are TRBV11-2 and TRBJ1-5; D unresolved. CDR3 size: 14 residues. V lost 4 bases and J lost 0, with 7 bases in between. CDR1 is SGHAT, CDR2 FQNNGV, per germline. For the CDR3, the DNA is TGTGCCAGCAGCTCGGGAAATAGCAATCAGCCCCAGCATTTT. As protein: CASSSGNSNQPQHF. Complete variable domain (other parts from reference TRBV11-2 and TRBJ1-5): EAGVAQSPRYKIIEKRQSVAFWCNPISGHATLYWYQQILGQGPKLLIQFQNNGVVDDSQLPKDRFSAERLKGVDSTLKIQPAKLEDSAVYLCASSSGNSNQPQHFGDGTRLSIL.

The chain couples TRBV5-5 to TRBJ2-5; 7 bases map to TRBD1. The V and J ends lost 1 base and 2 bases, in that order; junction bases with no gene match: 11. The CDR3 sequence is 17 residues long. Germline V gene lookup returns CDR1 SGHKS and CDR2 YYEKEE (reference sequence). The CDR3 bases are TGTGCCAGCAGCTTGAGGGGACAGAGTCGTTATCAAGAGACCCAGTACTTC. This translates into CASSLRGQSRYQETQYF.

CDR3 sequence (DNA): TGTGCCAGCAGCCCCAGGGCCCCCTGGAGCTCCTACGAGCAGTACTTC. Translated, it gives CASSPRAPWSSYEQYF. The chain links TRBV5-5 to TRBJ2-7, with D maybe TRBD1 (5 bases). CDR1 is SGHKS and CDR2 is YYEKEE in the germline V gene (reference sequence). V shed 4 bases and J shed 0 bases, with 17 bases lying between them. This CDR3 comprises 16 residues.

This sequence joins TRBV30 and TRBJ1-6; no definite D call. V lost 5 bases to trimming and J lost 4 bases, with 9 bases between them. The CDR3 runs 13 residues. Germline-derived CDR1 and CDR2 are GTSNPN and SVGIG (reference sequence). CDR3 sequence (DNA): TGTGCCTGGGCGACAATGTATAATTCACCCCTCCACTTT. Its translation: CAWATMYNSPLHF.

This clone has only one observation. This chain joins TRBV7-2 and TRBJ2-1; no definite D call. Germline V gene data show CDR1 as SGHTA and CDR2 as FQGNSA. The V gene lost 7 bases and the J gene lost 5 bases, with 12 bases spanning the gap. The CDR3 covers 13 residues. The CDR3 DNA reads as TGTGCCAGCACCCCCCCGTATAACAATGAGCAGTTCTTC. Translated: CASTPPYNNEQFF.

This clone was seen ten or more times. The V call is TRBV19, the J call TRBJ2-7; 9 bases agree with TRBD2. The V and J ends lost 6 bases and 7 bases, in that order; junction bases with no gene match: 13. The V gene's germline CDR1 is LNHDA and CDR2 SQIVND (reference sequence). CDR3 length: 15 residues. The CDR3 region is CASRRGTSIRREQYF. In DNA, the CDR3 is TGTGCCAGTAGACGCGGGACTAGCATCCGTCGGGAGCAGTACTTC.